These 3 T cell receptor beta chains were all obtained from the same sample, sequenced in a study of blood T cell repertoires in COVID-19. The repertoire was sequenced with immunoSEQ multiplex PCR; TCRdb's copy has only in-frame clones and lacks some. The data hold roughly 160,000 clones, with 85% observed a single time. Sequenced sample: peripheral blood. These receptors came from a man between 35 and 55 years old with acute or convalescent COVID-19.

The chain carries TRBV11-2 and TRBJ2-1, with D perhaps matching TRBD2 (6 bases). Germline-derived CDR1 and CDR2 are SGHAT and FQNNGV. V was cut by 3 bases and J by 4 bases, with 13 bases left in between. The CDR3 is made up of 15 amino acids. The CDR3 nucleotides read TGTGCCAGCAGCTTCGGGACTCAGAAGTACAATGAGCAGTTCTTC. Its protein product is CASSFGTQKYNEQFF.

This clone was seen a few times. This chain links TRBV20-1 with TRBJ2-7, with a possible D match to TRBD1 (7 bases). The germline V gene has CDR1 DFQATT and CDR2 SNEGSKA (reference sequence). V was shortened by 4 bases and J by 6 bases, with 10 bases between the two germline ends. The CDR3 has 11 residues. CDR3 DNA sequence: TGCAGTGCTACAGGGGGAGGCGAGCAGTACTTC. Its protein product is CSATGGGEQYF.

Concerning this clone itself: The same CDR3 is also encoded by other DNA sequences in this sample. V is TRBV19 and J is TRBJ1-1; no firm D call. Trimming removed 3 bases from V and 5 bases from J, with 10 bases in between. The CDR3 is 13 residues long. In germline, CDR1 is LNHDA, CDR2 SQIVND (reference sequence). CDR3 protein: CASSIDRGTEAFF. Written as DNA, the CDR3 is TGTGCCAGTAGTATTGATCGGGGAACTGAAGCTTTCTTT.